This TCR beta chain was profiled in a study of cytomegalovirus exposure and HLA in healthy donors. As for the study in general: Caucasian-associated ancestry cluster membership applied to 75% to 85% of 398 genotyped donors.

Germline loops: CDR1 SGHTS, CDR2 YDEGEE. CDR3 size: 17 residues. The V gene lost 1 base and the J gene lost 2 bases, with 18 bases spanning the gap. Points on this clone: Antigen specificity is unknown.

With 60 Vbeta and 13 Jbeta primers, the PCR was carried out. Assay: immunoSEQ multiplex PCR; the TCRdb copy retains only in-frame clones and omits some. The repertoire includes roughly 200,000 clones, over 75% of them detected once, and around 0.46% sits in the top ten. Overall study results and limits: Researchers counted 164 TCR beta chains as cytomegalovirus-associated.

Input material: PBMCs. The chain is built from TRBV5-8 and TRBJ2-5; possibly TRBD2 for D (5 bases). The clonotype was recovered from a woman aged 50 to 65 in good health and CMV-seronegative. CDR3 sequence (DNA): TGTGCCAGCAGCTTGAACGCATGGGAGTTGTTACAAGAGACCCAGTACTTC. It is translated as CASSLNAWELLQETQYF.